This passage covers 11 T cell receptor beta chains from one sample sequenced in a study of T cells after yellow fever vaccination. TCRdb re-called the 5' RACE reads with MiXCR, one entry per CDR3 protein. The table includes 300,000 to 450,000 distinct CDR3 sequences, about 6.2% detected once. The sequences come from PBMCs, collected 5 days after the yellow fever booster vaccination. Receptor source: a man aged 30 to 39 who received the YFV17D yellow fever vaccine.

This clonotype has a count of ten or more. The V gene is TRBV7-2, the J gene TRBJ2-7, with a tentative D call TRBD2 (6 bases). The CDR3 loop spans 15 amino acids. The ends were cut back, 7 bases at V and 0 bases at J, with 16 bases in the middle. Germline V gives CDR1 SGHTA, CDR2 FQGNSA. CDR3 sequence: CASTLAPMSSYEQYF. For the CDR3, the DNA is TGTGCCAGCACACTAGCCCCCATGAGCTCCTACGAGCAGTACTTC. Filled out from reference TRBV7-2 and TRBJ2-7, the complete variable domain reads GAGVSQSPSNKVTEKGKDVELRCDPISGHTALYWYRQSLGQGLEFLIYFQGNSAPDKSGLPSDRFSAERTGGSVSTLTIQRTQQEDSAVYLCASTLAPMSSYEQYFGPGTRLTVT.

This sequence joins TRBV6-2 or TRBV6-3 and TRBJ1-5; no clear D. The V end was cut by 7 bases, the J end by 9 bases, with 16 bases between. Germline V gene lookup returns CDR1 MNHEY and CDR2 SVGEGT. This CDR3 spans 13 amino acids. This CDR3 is CASMVSPLGPQHF. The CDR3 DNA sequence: TGTGCCAGCATGGTTAGTCCGTTGGGGCCCCAGCATTTT.

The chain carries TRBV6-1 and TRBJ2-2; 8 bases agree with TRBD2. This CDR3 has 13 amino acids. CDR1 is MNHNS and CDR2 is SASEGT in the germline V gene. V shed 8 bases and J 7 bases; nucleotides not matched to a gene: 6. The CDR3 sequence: CASGTRLIGELFF. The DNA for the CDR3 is TGTGCCAGCGGGACTAGATTAATCGGGGAGCTGTTTTTT.

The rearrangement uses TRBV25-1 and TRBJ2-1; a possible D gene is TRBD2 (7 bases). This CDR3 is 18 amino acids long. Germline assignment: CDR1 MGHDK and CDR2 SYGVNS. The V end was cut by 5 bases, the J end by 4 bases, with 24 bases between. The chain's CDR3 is CASSTPPSGGIKYNEQFF. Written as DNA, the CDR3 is TGTGCCAGCAGTACGCCCCCATCGGGGGGCATTAAGTACAATGAGCAGTTCTTC. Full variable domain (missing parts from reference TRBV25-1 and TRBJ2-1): EADIYQTPRYLVIGTGKKITLECSQTMGHDKMYWYQQDPGMELHLIHYSYGVNSTEKGDLSSESTVSRIRTEHFPLTLESARPSHTSQYLCASSTPPSGGIKYNEQFFGPGTRLTVL.

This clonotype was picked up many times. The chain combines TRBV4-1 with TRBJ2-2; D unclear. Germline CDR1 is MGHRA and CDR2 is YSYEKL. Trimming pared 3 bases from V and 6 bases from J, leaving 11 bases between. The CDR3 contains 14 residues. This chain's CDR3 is CASSQDLSAGELFF. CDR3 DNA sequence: TGCGCCAGCAGCCAGGACCTATCAGCCGGGGAGCTGTTTTTT.

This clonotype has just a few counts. CDR3: CASSLTSGGGSYEQYF. For the CDR3, the DNA is TGTGCCAGCAGCTTAACTTCTGGCGGGGGGTCCTACGAGCAGTACTTC. The J gene is TRBJ2-7, the V gene TRBV11-2; TRBD2 agrees at 8 bases. Germline V CDR1 and CDR2: SGHAT, FQNNGV. The CDR3 consists of 16 residues. Trimming took 2 bases from V and 1 from J; bases not matched to a gene: 7.

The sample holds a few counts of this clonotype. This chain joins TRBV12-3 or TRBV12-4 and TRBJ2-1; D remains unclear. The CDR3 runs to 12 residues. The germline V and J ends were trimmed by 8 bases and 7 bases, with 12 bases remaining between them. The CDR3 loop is CASGGVFNEQFF. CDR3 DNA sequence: TGTGCCAGCGGCGGAGTTTTTAATGAGCAGTTCTTC.

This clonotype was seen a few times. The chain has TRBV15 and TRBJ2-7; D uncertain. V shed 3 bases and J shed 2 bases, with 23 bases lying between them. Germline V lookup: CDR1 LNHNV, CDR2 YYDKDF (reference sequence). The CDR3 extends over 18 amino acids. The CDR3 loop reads CATSRDSLTYSRPYEQYF. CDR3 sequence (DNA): TGTGCCACCAGCAGGGATAGTTTAACTTACTCCAGACCCTACGAGCAGTACTTC.

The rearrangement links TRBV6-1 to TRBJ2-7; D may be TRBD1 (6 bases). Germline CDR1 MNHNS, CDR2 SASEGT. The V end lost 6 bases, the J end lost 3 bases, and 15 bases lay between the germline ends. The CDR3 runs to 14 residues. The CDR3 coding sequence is TGTGCCAGCAGCGTCGACAGGTCCAGCTACGAGCAGTACTTC. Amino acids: CASSVDRSSYEQYF.

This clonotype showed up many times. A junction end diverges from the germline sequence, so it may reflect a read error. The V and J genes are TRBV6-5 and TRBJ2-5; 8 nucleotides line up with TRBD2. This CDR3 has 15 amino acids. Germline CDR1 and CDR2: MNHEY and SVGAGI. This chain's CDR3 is CASSDSYPGGGTQYF. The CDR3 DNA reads TGTGCCAGCAGTGACTCATATCCCGGGGGGGGGACCCAGTACTTC.

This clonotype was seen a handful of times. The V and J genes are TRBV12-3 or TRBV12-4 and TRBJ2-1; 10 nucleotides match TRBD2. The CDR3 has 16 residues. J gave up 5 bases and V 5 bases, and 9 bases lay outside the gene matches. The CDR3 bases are TGTGCCAGCAGTCATCTGACTAGCGGGCTTAACAATGAGCAGTTCTTC. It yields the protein CASSHLTSGLNNEQFF.